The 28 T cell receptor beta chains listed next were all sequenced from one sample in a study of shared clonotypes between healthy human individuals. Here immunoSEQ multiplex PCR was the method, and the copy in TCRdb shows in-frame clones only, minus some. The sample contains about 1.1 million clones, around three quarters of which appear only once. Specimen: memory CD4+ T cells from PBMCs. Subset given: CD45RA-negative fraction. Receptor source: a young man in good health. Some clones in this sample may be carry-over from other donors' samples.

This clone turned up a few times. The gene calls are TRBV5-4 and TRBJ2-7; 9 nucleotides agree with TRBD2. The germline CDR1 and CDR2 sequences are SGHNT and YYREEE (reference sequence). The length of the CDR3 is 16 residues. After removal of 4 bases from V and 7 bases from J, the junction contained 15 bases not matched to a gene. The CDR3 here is CASSGGTAGGPREQYF. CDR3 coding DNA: TGTGCCAGCAGCGGAGGAACGGCGGGAGGGCCGCGGGAGCAGTACTTC. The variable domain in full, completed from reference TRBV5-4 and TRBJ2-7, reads ETGVTQSPTHLIKTRGQQVTLRCSSQSGHNTVSWYQQALGQGPQFIFQYYREEENGRGNFPPRFSGLQFPNYSSELNVNALELDDSALYLCASSGGTAGGPREQYFGPGTRLTVT.

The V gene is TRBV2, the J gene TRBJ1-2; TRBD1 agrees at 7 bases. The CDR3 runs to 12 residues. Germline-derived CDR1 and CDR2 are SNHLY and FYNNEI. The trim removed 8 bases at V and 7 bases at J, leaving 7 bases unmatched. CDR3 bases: TGTGCCAGCGGAGGGGGCGCTGGTGGCTACACCTTC. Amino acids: CASGGGAGGYTF.

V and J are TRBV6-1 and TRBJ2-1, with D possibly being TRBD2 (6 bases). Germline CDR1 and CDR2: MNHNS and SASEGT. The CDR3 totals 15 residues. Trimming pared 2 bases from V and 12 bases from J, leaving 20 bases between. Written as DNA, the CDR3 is TGTGCCAGCAGTGAACAGGGCAGACTAGGATCGGCGCAGTTCTTC. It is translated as CASSEQGRLGSAQFF.

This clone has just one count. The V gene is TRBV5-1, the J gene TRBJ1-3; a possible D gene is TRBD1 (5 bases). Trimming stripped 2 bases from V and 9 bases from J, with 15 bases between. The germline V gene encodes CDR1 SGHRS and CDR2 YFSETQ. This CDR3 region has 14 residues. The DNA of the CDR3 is TGCGCCAGCAGCTTAGAGGCAACGGGGGGCACCATATATTTT. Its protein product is CASSLEATGGTIYF.

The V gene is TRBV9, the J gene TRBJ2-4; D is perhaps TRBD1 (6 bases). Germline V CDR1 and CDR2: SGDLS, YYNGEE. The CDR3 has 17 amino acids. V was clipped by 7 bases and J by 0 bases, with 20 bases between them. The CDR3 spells CASRTSGTPLAKNIQYF. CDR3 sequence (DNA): TGTGCCAGCCGGACCTCGGGGACACCTCTAGCCAAAAACATTCAGTACTTC.

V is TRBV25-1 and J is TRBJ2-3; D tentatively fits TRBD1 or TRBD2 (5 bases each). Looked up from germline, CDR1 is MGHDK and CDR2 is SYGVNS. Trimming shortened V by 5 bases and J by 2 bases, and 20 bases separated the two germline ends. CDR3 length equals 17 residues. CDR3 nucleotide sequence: TGTGCCAGCAGTCCGGGCCTATGGGGGACGGCCACAGATACGCAGTATTTT. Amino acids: CASSPGLWGTATDTQYF.

As DNA, the CDR3 is TGTGCCAGCAGCTGGGGACTCACCGGGGAGCTGTTTTTT. Residues: CASSWGLTGELFF. The V call is TRBV7-2, the J call TRBJ2-2; D possibly corresponds to TRBD2 (6 bases). Germline CDR1 SGHTA, CDR2 FQGNSA. Between the trimmed V and J ends, which lost 4 bases and 4 bases, there was a span of 7 bases. The CDR3 spans 13 residues.

CDR3 in amino acids: CASSLDFKQPQHF. The CDR3 region has the DNA TGTGCCAGCAGCTTAGATTTTAAGCAGCCCCAGCATTTT. The rearrangement joins TRBV7-2 to TRBJ1-5; D ambiguous. Per germline, CDR1 SGHTA and CDR2 FQGNSA. The CDR3 spans 13 residues. The V gene lost 1 base and the J gene lost 7 bases, with 8 bases spanning the gap.

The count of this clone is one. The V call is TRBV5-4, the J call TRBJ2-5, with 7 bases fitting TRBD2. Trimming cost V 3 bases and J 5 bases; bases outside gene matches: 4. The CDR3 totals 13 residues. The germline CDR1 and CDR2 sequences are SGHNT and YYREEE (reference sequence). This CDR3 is CASSSWGGETQYF. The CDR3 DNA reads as TGTGCCAGCAGCTCCTGGGGAGGGGAGACCCAGTACTTC.

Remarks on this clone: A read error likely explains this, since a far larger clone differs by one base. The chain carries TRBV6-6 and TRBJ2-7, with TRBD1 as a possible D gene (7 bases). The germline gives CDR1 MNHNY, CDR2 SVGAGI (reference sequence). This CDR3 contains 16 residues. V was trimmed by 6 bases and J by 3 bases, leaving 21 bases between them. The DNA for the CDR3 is TGTGCCAGCAGGGATTCCGGGGGACAGAGTCACTACGAGCAGTACTTC. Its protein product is CASRDSGGQSHYEQYF.

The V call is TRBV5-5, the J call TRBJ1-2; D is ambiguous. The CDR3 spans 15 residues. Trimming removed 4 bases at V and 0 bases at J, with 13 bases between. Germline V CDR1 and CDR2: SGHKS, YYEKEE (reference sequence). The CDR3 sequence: CASSQAILANYGYTF. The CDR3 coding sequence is TGTGCCAGCAGCCAAGCCATACTAGCTAACTATGGCTACACCTTC.

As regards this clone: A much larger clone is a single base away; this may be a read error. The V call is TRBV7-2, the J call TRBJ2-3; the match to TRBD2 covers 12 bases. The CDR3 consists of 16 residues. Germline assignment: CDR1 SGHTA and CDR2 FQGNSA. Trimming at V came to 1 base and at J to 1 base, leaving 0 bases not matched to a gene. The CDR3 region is CASSLGLAGGTDTQYF. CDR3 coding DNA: TGTGCCAGCAGCTTAGGACTAGCGGGAGGCACAGATACGCAGTATTTT.

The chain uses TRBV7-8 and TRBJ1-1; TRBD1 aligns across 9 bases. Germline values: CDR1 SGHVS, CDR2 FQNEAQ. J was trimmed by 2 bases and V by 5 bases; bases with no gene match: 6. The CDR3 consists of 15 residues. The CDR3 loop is CASSPWTGANTEAFF. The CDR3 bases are TGTGCCAGCAGCCCCTGGACAGGGGCTAACACTGAAGCTTTCTTT.

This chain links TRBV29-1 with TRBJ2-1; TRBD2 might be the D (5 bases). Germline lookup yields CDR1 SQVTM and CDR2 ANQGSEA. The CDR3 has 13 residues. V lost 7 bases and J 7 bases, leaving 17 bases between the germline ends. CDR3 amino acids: CSADKARRNEQFF. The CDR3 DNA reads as TGCAGCGCCGACAAGGCTAGGAGGAATGAGCAGTTCTTC.

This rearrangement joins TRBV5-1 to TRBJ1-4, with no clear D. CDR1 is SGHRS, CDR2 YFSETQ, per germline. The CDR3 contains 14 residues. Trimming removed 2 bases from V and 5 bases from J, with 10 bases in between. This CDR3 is CASSFGWSNEKLFF. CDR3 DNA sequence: TGCGCCAGCAGCTTCGGTTGGAGCAATGAAAAACTGTTTTTT.

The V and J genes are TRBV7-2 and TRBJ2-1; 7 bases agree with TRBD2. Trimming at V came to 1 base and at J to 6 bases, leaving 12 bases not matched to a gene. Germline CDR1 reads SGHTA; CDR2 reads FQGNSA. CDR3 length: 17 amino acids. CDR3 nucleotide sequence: TGTGCCAGCAGCTTAGATTGGGCTGCGGGAGCCGGCAATGAGCAGTTCTTC. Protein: CASSLDWAAGAGNEQFF.

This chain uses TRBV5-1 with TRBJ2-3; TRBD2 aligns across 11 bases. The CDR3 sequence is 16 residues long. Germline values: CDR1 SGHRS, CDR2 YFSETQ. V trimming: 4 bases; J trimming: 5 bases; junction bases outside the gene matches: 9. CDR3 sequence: CASSRTSGPTGDTQYF. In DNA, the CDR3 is TGCGCCAGCAGCCGGACTAGCGGGCCGACGGGAGATACGCAGTATTTT.

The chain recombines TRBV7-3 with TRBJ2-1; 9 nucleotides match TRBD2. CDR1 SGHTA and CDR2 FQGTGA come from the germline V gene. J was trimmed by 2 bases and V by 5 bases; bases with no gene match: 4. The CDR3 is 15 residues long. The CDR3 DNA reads TGTGCCAGCAGCCCCCTAGCGGGACCCTACAATGAGCAGTTCTTC. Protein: CASSPLAGPYNEQFF.

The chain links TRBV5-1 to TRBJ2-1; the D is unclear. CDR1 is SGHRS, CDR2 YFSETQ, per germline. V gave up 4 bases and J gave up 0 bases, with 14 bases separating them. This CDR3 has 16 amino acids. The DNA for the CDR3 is TGCGCCAGCAGCCCCCCAGTGCCAGCCTCCTACAATGAGCAGTTCTTC. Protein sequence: CASSPPVPASYNEQFF.

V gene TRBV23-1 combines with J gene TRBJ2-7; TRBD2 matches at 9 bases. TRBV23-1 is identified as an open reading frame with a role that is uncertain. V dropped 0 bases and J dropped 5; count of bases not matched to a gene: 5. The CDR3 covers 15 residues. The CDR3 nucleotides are TGCGCCAGCAGTCAATCTTGGCGGGAGGGCGACGAGCAGTACTTC. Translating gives CASSQSWREGDEQYF.

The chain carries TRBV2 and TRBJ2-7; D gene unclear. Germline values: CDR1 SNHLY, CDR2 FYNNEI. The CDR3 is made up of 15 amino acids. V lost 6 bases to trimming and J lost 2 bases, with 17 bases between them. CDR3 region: CASRLVPYPAYEQYF. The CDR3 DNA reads TGTGCCAGCAGACTCGTCCCGTACCCCGCCTACGAGCAGTACTTC.

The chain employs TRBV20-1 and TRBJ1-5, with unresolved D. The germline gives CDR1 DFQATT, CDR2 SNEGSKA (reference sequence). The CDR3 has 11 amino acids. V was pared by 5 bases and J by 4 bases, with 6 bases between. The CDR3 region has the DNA TGCAGTGCTGAGGGAAATCAGCCCCAGCATTTT. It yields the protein CSAEGNQPQHF.

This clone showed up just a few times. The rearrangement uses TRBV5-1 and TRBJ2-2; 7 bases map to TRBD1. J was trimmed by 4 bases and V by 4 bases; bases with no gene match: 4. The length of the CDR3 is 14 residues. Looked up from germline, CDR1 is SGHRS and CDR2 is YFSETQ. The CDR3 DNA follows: TGCGCCAGCAGCATCGGACAGGCCACCGGGGAGCTGTTTTTT. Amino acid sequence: CASSIGQATGELFF. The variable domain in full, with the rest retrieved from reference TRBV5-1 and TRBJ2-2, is KAGVTQTPRYLIKTRGQQVTLSCSPISGHRSVSWYQQTPGQGLQFLFEYFSETQRNKGNFPGRFSGRQFSNSRSEMNVSTLELGDSALYLCASSIGQATGELFFGEGSRLTVL.

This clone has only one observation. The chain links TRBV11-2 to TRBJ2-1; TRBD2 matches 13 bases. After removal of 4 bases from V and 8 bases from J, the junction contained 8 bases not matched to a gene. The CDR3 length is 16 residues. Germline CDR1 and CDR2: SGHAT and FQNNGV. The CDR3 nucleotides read TGTGCCAGCAGCTCCACTAGCGGGAGGGCCAGCGATGAGCAGTTCTTC. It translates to CASSSTSGRASDEQFF. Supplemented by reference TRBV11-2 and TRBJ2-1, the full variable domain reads EAGVAQSPRYKIIEKRQSVAFWCNPISGHATLYWYQQILGQGPKLLIQFQNNGVVDDSQLPKDRFSAERLKGVDSTLKIQPAKLEDSAVYLCASSSTSGRASDEQFFGPGTRLTVL.

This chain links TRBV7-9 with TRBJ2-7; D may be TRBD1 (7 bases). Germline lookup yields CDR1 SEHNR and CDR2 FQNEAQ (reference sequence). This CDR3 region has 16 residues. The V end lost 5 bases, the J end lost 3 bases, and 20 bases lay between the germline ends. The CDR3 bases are TGTGCCAGCAGCCCGGGAGACAGGGAATGGGACTACGAGCAGTACTTC. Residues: CASSPGDREWDYEQYF. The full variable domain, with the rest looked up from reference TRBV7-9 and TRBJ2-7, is DTGVSQNPRHKITKRGQNVTFRCDPISEHNRLYWYRQTLGQGPEFLTYFQNEAQLEKSRLLSDRFSAERPKGSFSTLEIQRTEQGDSAMYLCASSPGDREWDYEQYFGPGTRLTVT.

The chain's CDR3 is CASSLSTSGRDTQYF. The CDR3 DNA sequence: TGTGCCAGCAGTTTATCGACTAGCGGGAGGGATACGCAGTATTTT. The V gene is TRBV27, the J gene TRBJ2-3, with 13 bases fitting TRBD2. This CDR3 comprises 15 residues. Germline CDR1 is MNHEY and CDR2 is SMNVEV (reference sequence). Trimming at V came to 0 bases and at J to 6 bases, leaving 0 bases not matched to a gene.

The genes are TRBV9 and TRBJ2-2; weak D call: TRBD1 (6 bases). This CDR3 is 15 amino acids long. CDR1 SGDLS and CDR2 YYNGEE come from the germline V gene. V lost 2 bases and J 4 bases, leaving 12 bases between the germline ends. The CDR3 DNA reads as TGTGCCAGCAGCGTTACCGGGACATTCACCGGGGAGCTGTTTTTT. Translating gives CASSVTGTFTGELFF.

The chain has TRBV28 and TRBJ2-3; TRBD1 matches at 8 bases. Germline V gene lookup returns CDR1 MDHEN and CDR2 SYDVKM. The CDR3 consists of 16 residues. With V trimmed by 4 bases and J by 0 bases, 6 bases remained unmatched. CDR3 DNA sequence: TGTGCCAGCAGTTCAGGACAGGGTATCAGCACAGATACGCAGTATTTT. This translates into CASSSGQGISTDTQYF.